The 13 T cell receptor beta chains below were found in one sample sequenced in a study of T-cell reconstitution after alpha-beta-depleted transplantation in children. Researchers prepared the TCRbeta library using unique molecular identifiers, the study reports. TCRdb processed the PCR reads anew with MiXCR; each CDR3 protein has one entry. The table includes more than 200,000 distinct CDR3 sequences, roughly a quarter detected once. The specimen was PBMCs, collected before TCRalphabeta/CD19-depleted stem cell transplant. Receptors originate from a girl aged 2 to 10 with Fanconi anemia, due to receive a stem cell transplant.

The chain joins TRBV18 to TRBJ2-1; a weak D match, TRBD2 (5 bases). Germline CDR1 and CDR2: KGHSH and LQKENI. CDR3 size: 17 residues. Trimming stripped 1 base from V and 5 bases from J, with 18 bases between. The CDR3 DNA sequence: TGTGCCAGCTCACCACGGCCTCGACTACAACCCCACAATGAGCAGTTCTTC. It translates to CASSPRPRLQPHNEQFF.

This chain links TRBV28 with TRBJ1-6, with D possibly matching TRBD1 (6 bases). Germline CDR1 MDHEN, CDR2 SYDVKM. V lost 7 bases and J lost 7, with 17 bases in between. CDR3 length equals 15 residues. CDR3 sequence: CASIPTGLGNSPLHF. The CDR3 bases are TGTGCCAGCATTCCCACAGGGTTAGGGAATTCACCCCTCCACTTT.

In its sample, this clonotype was seen many times. This chain uses TRBV27 with TRBJ2-2; 7 bases agree with TRBD1. After removal of 8 bases from V and 4 bases from J, the junction contained 16 bases not matched to a gene. In germline, CDR1 is MNHEY, CDR2 SMNVEV (reference sequence). The CDR3 contains 17 residues. CDR3 in amino acids: CASFAGFGTVGTGELFF. CDR3 nucleotide sequence: TGTGCCAGCTTTGCGGGTTTCGGGACAGTAGGCACCGGGGAGCTGTTTTTT.

V and J are TRBV11-2 and TRBJ2-1, with TRBD2 matching 10 bases. Germline V gene sequence: CDR1 SGHAT, CDR2 FQNNGV. The CDR3 spans 18 residues. After removal of 4 bases from V and 6 bases from J, the junction contained 15 bases not matched to a gene. The CDR3 DNA sequence: TGTGCCAGCAGCTCATTTTCACTCCGGCTAGCGGGGGCCAATGAGCAGTTCTTC. This codes for CASSSFSLRLAGANEQFF. The complete variable domain, with remaining parts taken from reference TRBV11-2 and TRBJ2-1, reads EAGVAQSPRYKIIEKRQSVAFWCNPISGHATLYWYQQILGQGPKLLIQFQNNGVVDDSQLPKDRFSAERLKGVDSTLKIQPAKLEDSAVYLCASSSFSLRLAGANEQFFGPGTRLTVL.

The chain uses TRBV24-1 and TRBJ2-2; D uncertain. Trimming shortened V by 4 bases and J by 0 bases, and 5 bases separated the two germline ends. This CDR3 contains 14 residues. Germline V gene sequence: CDR1 KGHDR, CDR2 SFDVKD. The CDR3 region is CATSETANTGELFF. The DNA for the CDR3 is TGTGCCACCAGTGAAACAGCGAACACCGGGGAGCTGTTTTTT.

Only a few counts were recorded for this clonotype. The chain uses TRBV27 and TRBJ2-1; no clear D gene. V was shortened by 3 bases and J by 4 bases, with 7 bases between the two germline ends. Germline-derived CDR1 and CDR2 are MNHEY and SMNVEV (reference sequence). This CDR3 has 13 amino acids. CDR3: CASSFLGYNEQFF. The CDR3 DNA follows: TGTGCCAGCAGTTTCCTGGGGTACAATGAGCAGTTCTTC.

This clonotype was recorded many times. The chain links TRBV20-1 to TRBJ2-7; TRBD2 matches 11 bases. Germline V gene lookup returns CDR1 DFQATT and CDR2 SNEGSKA (reference sequence). This CDR3 is built from 16 residues. Trimming cost V 5 bases and J 3 bases; bases outside gene matches: 12. The chain's CDR3 is CSAAPWGTSGYYEQYF. DNA for the CDR3: TGCAGTGCTGCTCCTTGGGGGACTAGCGGTTACTACGAGCAGTACTTC.

The table lists this clonotype with a few counts. This chain links TRBV28 with TRBJ1-1; D call uncertain. CDR1 is MDHEN and CDR2 is SYDVKM in the germline V gene. The CDR3 has 16 amino acids. V lost 6 bases and J 4 bases, leaving 21 bases between the germline ends. In nucleotides, the CDR3 is TGTGCCAGCAGCCGCCCCCTGCTAGGGCGGGGCACTGAAGCTTTCTTT. It is translated as CASSRPLLGRGTEAFF.

This clonotype has a handful of counts. The V and J genes are TRBV6-2 or TRBV6-3 and TRBJ2-1; TRBD2 matches at 12 bases. CDR1 and CDR2 (germline): MNHEY, SVGEGT. The CDR3 sequence is 20 residues long. Trimming at V came to 4 bases and at J to 0 bases, leaving 13 bases not matched to a gene. The CDR3 coding sequence is TGTGCCAGCAGTTGGGACCCCGGGACTAGCGGGTTACGCTCCTACAATGAGCAGTTCTTC. This gives the protein CASSWDPGTSGLRSYNEQFF.

The sample holds a few counts of this clonotype. The V call is TRBV7-3, the J call TRBJ2-1, with TRBD1 matching over 8 bases. The trim removed 6 bases at V and 6 bases at J, leaving 10 bases unmatched. This CDR3 comprises 15 residues. Germline V gene sequence: CDR1 SGHTA, CDR2 FQGTGA. The CDR3 nucleotides are TGTGCCAGCAGTCGGACAGGGTTAGGGGTCAATGAGCAGTTCTTC. It yields the protein CASSRTGLGVNEQFF. Full variable domain (remainder filled in from reference TRBV7-3 and TRBJ2-1): GAGVSQTPSNKVTEKGKYVELRCDPISGHTALYWYRQSLGQGPEFLIYFQGTGAADDSGLPNDRFFAVRPEGSVSTLKIQRTERGDSAVYLCASSRTGLGVNEQFFGPGTRLTVL.

The genes are TRBV7-2 and TRBJ1-2, with D perhaps matching TRBD1 (6 bases). Trimming took off 0 bases at V and 8 bases at J, with 19 bases between the two ends. Germline CDR1 reads SGHTA; CDR2 reads FQGNSA. CDR3 size: 16 residues. Here the CDR3 DNA reads TGTGCCAGCAGCTTAGCTCCCTGGACAGTTCTAGGGGGCTACACCTTC. Its translation: CASSLAPWTVLGGYTF. The full variable domain, its missing parts supplied by reference TRBV7-2 and TRBJ1-2, is GAGVSQSPSNKVTEKGKDVELRCDPISGHTALYWYRQSLGQGLEFLIYFQGNSAPDKSGLPSDRFSAERTGGSVSTLTIQRTQQEDSAVYLCASSLAPWTVLGGYTFGSGTRLTVV.

V gene TRBV25-1 combines with J gene TRBJ2-7; 7 positions match TRBD1. The CDR3 runs to 16 residues. Germline V gives CDR1 MGHDK, CDR2 SYGVNS. The V gene end was trimmed by 2 bases and the J gene end by 5 bases; junction bases not matched to a gene: 12. The CDR3 here is CASSELIGGLMNEQYF. CDR3 bases: TGTGCCAGCAGTGAACTGATAGGGGGCCTGATGAACGAGCAGTACTTC.

The table lists this clonotype with a few counts. The chain joins TRBV9 to TRBJ2-3; 9 bases are a match to TRBD1. This CDR3 comprises 18 residues. V lost 0 bases, J lost 4 bases, and 12 bases stayed unmatched. From germline, CDR1 is SGDLS and CDR2 YYNGEE. The CDR3 loop reads CASSVGSSGQGSADTQYF. For the CDR3, the DNA is TGTGCCAGCAGCGTAGGGTCCTCGGGACAGGGATCCGCAGATACGCAGTATTTT.